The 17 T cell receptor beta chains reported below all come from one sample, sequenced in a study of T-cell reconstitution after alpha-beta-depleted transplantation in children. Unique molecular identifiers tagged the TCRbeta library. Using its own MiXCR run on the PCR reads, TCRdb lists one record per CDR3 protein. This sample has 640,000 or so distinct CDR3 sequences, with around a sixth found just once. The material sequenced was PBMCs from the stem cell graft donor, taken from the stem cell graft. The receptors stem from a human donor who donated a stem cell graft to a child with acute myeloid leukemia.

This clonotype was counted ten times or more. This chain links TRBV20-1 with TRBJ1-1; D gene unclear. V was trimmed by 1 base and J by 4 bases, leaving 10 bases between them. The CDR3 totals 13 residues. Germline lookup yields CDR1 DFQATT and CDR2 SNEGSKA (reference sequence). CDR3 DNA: TGCAGTGCTAGAGGTCGGTCTCTCACTGAAGCTTTCTTT. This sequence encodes CSARGRSLTEAFF.

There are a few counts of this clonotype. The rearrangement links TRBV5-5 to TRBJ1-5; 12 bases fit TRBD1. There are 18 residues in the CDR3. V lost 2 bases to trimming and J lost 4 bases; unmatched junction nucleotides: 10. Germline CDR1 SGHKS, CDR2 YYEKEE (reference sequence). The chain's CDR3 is CASSFGTGGAGVNQPQHF. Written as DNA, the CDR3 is TGTGCCAGCAGCTTCGGGACAGGGGGCGCCGGAGTTAATCAGCCCCAGCATTTT.

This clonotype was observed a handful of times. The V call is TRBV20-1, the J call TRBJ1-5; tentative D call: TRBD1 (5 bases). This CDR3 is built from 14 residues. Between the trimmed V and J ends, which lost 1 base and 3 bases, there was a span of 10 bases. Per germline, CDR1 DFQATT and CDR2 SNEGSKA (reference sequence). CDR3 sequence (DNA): TGCAGTGCTAGAGCCGGACAAGACAATCAGCCCCAGCATTTT. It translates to CSARAGQDNQPQHF.

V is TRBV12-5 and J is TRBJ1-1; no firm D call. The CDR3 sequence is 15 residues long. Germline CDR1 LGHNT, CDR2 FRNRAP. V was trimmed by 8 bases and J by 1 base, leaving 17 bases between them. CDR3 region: CASSLPGPTNTEAFF. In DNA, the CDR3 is TGTGCTAGTTCCCTGCCCGGCCCGACGAACACTGAAGCTTTCTTT.

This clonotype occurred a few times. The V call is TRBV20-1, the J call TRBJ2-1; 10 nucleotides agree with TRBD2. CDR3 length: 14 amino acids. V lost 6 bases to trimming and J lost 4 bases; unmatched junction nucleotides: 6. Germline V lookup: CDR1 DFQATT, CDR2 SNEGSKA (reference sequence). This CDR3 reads CSAGAGGSYNEQFF. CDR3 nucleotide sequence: TGCAGTGCAGGAGCGGGGGGGTCTTACAATGAGCAGTTCTTC.

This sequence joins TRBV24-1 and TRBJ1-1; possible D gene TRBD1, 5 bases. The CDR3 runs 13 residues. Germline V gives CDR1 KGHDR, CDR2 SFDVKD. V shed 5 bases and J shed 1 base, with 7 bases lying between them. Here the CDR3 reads CATSVGQNTEAFF. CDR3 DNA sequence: TGTGCCACCAGTGTCGGACAGAACACTGAAGCTTTCTTT.

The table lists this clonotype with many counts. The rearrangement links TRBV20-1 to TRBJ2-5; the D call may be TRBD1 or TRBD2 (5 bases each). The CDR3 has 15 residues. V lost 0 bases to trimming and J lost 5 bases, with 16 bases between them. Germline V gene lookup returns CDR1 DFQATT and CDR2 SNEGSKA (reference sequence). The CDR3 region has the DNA TGCAGTGCTAGAGATTTGAGGGGAAGAGGGGAGACCCAGTACTTC. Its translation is CSARDLRGRGETQYF.

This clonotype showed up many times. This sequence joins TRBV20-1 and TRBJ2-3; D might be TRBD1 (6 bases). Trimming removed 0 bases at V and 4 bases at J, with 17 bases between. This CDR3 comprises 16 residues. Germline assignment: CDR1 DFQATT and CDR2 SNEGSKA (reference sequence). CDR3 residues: CSARDPGARGADTQYF. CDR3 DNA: TGCAGTGCTAGAGATCCAGGGGCTAGGGGCGCAGATACGCAGTATTTT.

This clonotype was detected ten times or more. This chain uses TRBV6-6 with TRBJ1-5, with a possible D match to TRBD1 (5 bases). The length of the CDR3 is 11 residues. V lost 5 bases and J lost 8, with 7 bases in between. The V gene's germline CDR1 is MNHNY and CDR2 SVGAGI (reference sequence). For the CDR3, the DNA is TGTGCCAGCAGTCGAGGGGAGCCCCAGCATTTT. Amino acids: CASSRGEPQHF.

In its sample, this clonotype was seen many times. The CDR3 DNA sequence: TGTGCCAGCAGCCCCCGGGACGGCTATCGTACCGGGGAGCTGTTTTTT. Protein product: CASSPRDGYRTGELFF. The rearrangement links TRBV6-1 to TRBJ2-2; the D call may be TRBD1 or TRBD2 (5 bases each). CDR3 length equals 16 residues. Germline V gives CDR1 MNHNS, CDR2 SASEGT. Trimming took off 6 bases at V and 5 bases at J, with 19 bases between the two ends.

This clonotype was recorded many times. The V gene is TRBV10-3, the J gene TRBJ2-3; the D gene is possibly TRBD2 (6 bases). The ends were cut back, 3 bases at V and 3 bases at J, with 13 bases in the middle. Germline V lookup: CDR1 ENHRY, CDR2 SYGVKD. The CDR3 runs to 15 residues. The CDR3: CAISDQGGMTDTQYF. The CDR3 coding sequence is TGTGCCATCAGTGATCAGGGAGGAATGACAGATACGCAGTATTTT.

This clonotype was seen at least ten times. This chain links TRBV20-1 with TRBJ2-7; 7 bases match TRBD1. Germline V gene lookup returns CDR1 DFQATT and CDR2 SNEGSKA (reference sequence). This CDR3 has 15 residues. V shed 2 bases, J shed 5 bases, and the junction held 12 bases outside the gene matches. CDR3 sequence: CSARTLDRDGNEQYF. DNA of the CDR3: TGCAGTGCTAGAACCCTTGACAGGGACGGGAACGAGCAGTACTTC.

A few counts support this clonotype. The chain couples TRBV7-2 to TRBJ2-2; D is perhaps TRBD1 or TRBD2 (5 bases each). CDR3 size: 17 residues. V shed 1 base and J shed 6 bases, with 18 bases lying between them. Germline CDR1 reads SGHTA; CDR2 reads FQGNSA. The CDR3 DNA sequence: TGTGCCAGCAGCTTAGGGGGGTCGGCCTGGGGATCCGGGGAGCTGTTTTTT. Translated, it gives CASSLGGSAWGSGELFF.

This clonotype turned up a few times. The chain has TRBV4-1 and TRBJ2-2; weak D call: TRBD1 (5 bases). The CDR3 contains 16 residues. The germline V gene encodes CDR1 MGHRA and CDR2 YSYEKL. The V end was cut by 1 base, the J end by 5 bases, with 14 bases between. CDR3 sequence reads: CASSQVIGAGTGELFF. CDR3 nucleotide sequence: TGCGCCAGCAGCCAAGTCATAGGGGCAGGTACCGGGGAGCTGTTTTTT.

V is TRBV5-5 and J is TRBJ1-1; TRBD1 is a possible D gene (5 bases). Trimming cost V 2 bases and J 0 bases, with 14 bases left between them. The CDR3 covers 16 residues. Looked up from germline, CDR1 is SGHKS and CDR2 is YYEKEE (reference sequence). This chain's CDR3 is CASSFGRVNMNTEAFF. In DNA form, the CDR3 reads TGTGCCAGCAGCTTTGGCAGGGTAAACATGAACACTGAAGCTTTCTTT.

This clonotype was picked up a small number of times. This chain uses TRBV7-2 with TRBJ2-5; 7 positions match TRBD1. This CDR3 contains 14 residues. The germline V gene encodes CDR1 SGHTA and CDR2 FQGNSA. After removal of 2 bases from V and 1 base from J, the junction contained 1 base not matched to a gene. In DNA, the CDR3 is TGTGCCAGCAGCTTAAAGGGGGCCCAAGAGACCCAGTACTTC. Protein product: CASSLKGAQETQYF.

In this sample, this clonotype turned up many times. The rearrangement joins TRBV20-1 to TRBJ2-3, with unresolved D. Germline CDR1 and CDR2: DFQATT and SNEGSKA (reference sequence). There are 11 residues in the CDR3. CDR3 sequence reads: CRLKDTDTQYF. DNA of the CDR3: TGCAGACTCAAGGACACAGATACGCAGTATTTT.